Each of the 8 T cell receptor beta chains below was sequenced from the same sample in a study of control samples from healthy donors and cancer patients. The protocol was immunoSEQ multiplex PCR, while the TCRdb copy is restricted to in-frame clones and leaves out a portion. The table lists about 140,000 clones, about 89% of them singletons. Sequencing was done on a sample of blood. These receptors all come from a young man in good health.

The chain is built from TRBV12-3 or TRBV12-4 and TRBJ2-1; D is possibly TRBD2 (6 bases). The CDR3 sequence is 12 residues long. V was shortened by 6 bases and J by 8 bases, with 11 bases between the two germline ends. CDR3 nucleotides: TGTGCCAGCAGCCGTACTAGCTATGAGCAGTTCTTC. Translation: CASSRTSYEQFF.

The chain recombines TRBV5-1 with TRBJ1-2; TRBD1 matches 11 bases. Trimming at V came to 4 bases and at J to 8 bases, leaving 7 bases not matched to a gene. CDR3 size: 14 residues. Germline CDR1 and CDR2: SGHRS and YFSETQ. Here the CDR3 reads CASSTGQGARGYTF. The CDR3 DNA reads as TGCGCCAGCAGCACCGGACAGGGGGCGCGGGGCTACACCTTC.

For this clone: Different DNA sequences within this sample yield the same CDR3. The chain is built from TRBV27 and TRBJ1-1; a weak D match, TRBD1 (5 bases). The germline V gene encodes CDR1 MNHEY and CDR2 SMNVEV (reference sequence). The ends were cut back, 6 bases at V and 1 base at J, with 9 bases in the middle. This CDR3 has 13 amino acids. CDR3 loop: CASRLTGNTEAFF. The CDR3, as DNA: TGTGCCAGCAGGCTAACAGGGAACACTGAAGCTTTCTTT.

This clone has only one observation. In nucleotides, the CDR3 is TGTGCCAGCAGCCAAGATTTTCCGGGGGGGCGGACTATAGCCAAAAACATTCAGTACTTC. Its protein product is CASSQDFPGGRTIAKNIQYF. The V call is TRBV3-1 (or the pseudogene TRBV3-2), the J call TRBJ2-4; 8 nucleotides agree with TRBD2. CDR1 LGHDT and CDR2 YNNKEL come from the germline V gene (reference sequence). V lost 0 bases and J lost 0; bases outside the gene matches: 13. The CDR3 covers 20 residues.

This chain joins TRBV21-1 and TRBJ2-7; TRBD1 reflects the table's D call only, with no check against the DNA. TRBV21-1 counts as a pseudogene. The CDR3 contains 13 residues. DNA for the CDR3: TGTGCCAGCAGCAATCCCAGGGGTTACGAGCAGTACTTC. Residues: CASSNPRGYEQYF.

The chain carries TRBV6-6 and TRBJ1-5; D ambiguous. The CDR3 totals 16 residues. Germline CDR1 MNHNY, CDR2 SVGAGI (reference sequence). V shed 0 bases and J shed 2 bases, with 11 bases lying between them. The DNA of the CDR3 is TGTGCCAGCAGTTACTCGGGAGTGACGGGCAATCAGCCCCAGCATTTT. Residues: CASSYSGVTGNQPQHF.

This chain connects TRBV6-1 to TRBJ1-2; no definite D call. CDR3 size: 15 residues. The germline V gene encodes CDR1 MNHNS and CDR2 SASEGT. Deletions cut 2 bases from V and 3 bases from J, with 13 bases between. The CDR3 sequence is CASSERLPGYYGYTF. The CDR3, as DNA: TGTGCCAGCAGTGAAAGGTTGCCGGGGTACTATGGCTACACCTTC.

This clone was observed a single time. J is TRBJ1-2 and V is TRBV6-5; D is unclear. V gave up 5 bases and J gave up 0 bases, with 10 bases separating them. Germline assignment: CDR1 MNHEY and CDR2 SVGAGI. The CDR3 extends over 14 amino acids. CDR3 in DNA: TGTGCCAGCAGTACGAACCCGTCTAACTATGGCTACACCTTC. It is translated as CASSTNPSNYGYTF.